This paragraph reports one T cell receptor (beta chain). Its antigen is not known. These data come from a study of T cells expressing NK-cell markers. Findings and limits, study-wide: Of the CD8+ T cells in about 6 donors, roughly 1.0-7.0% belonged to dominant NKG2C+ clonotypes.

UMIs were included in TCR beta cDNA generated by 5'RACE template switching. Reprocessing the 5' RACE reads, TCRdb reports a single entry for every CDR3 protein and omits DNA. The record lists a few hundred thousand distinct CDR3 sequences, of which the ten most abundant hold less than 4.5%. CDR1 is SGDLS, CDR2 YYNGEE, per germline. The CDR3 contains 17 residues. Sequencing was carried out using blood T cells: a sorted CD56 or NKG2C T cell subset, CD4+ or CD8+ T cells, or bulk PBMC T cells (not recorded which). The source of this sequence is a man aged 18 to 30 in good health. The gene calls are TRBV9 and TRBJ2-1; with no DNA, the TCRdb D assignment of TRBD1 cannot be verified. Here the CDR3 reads CASSVVNYGGRNDEQFF.